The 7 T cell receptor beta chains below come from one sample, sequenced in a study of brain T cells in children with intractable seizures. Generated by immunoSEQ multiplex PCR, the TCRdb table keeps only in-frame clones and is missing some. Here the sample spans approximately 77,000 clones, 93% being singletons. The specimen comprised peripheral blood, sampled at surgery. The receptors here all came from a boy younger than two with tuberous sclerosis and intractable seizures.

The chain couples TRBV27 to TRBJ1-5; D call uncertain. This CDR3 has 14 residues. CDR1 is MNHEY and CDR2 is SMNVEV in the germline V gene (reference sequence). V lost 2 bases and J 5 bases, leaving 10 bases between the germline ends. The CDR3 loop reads CASSLGWGDQPQHF. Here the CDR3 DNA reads TGTGCCAGCAGTTTAGGGTGGGGAGATCAGCCCCAGCATTTT.

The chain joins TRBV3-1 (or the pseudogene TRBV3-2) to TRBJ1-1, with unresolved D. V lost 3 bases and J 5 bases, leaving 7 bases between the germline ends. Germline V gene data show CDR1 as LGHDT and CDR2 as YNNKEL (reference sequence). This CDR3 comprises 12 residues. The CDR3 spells CASSQGMTEAFF. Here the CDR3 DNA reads TGTGCCAGCAGCCAGGGGATGACTGAAGCTTTCTTT.

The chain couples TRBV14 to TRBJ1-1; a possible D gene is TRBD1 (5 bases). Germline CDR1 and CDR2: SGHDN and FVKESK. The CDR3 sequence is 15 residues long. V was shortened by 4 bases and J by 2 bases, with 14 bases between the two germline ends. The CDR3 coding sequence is TGTGCCAGCAGCCGCGACCAGGGAGCAAACACTGAAGCTTTCTTT. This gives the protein CASSRDQGANTEAFF.

CDR3 sequence: CASGTNTGELFF. The CDR3 nucleotides read TGTGCCAGCGGGACTAACACCGGGGAGCTGTTTTTT. The chain employs TRBV12-3 or TRBV12-4 and TRBJ2-2, with TRBD2 as a possible D gene (6 bases). Trimming stripped 8 bases from V and 2 bases from J, with 6 bases between. This CDR3 is 12 amino acids long.

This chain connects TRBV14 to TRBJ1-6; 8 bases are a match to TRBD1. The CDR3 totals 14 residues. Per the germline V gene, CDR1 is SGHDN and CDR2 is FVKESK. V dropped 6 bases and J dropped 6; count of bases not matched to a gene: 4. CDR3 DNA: TGTGCCAGCAGAAACGGACAGGGTAATTCACCCCTCCACTTT. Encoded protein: CASRNGQGNSPLHF.

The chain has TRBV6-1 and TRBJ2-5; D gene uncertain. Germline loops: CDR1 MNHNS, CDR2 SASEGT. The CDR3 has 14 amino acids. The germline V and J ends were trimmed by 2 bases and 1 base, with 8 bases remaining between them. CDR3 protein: CASSEFAPQETQYF. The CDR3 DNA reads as TGTGCCAGCAGTGAATTCGCTCCCCAAGAGACCCAGTACTTC.

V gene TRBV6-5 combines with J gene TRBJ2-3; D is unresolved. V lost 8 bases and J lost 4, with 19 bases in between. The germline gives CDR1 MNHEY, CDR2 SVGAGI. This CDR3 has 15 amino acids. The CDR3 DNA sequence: TGTGCCAGCTCATGGACGCACGATAGGGCAGATACGCAGTATTTT. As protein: CASSWTHDRADTQYF.